Below are 13 T cell receptor beta chains sequenced from a single sample in a study of blood T cell repertoires in COVID-19. The assay was immunoSEQ multiplex PCR, and TCRdb's table has in-frame clones only and misses some. The sample records around 250,000 clones, approximately 82% being singletons. The sample comprised peripheral blood. These receptors all stem from a woman between 18 and 29 years old with acute or convalescent COVID-19.

V gene TRBV11-2 combines with J gene TRBJ2-7; D gene ambiguous. V gave up 1 base and J gave up 2 bases, with 9 bases separating them. This CDR3 has 14 amino acids. From germline, CDR1 is SGHAT and CDR2 FQNNGV. Written as DNA, the CDR3 is TGTGCCAGCAGCTTAGGCGCGCGTACCTACGAGCAGTACTTC. Protein product: CASSLGARTYEQYF.

The chain uses TRBV4-2 and TRBJ2-7; 10 bases agree with TRBD2. Germline V gives CDR1 LGHNA, CDR2 YNFKEQ. The CDR3 is 17 residues long. The J segment lost 3 bases and the V segment lost 3 bases, leaving 11 bases of the junction unmatched. The CDR3 region has the DNA TGTGCCAGCAGCCATTCCCGGTATAGGACTAGCGGCTACGAGCAGTACTTC. Translated: CASSHSRYRTSGYEQYF.

The chain employs TRBV11-2 and TRBJ2-5; no clear D. Trimming stripped 1 base from V and 1 base from J, with 7 bases between. The CDR3 spans 14 residues. The germline V gene encodes CDR1 SGHAT and CDR2 FQNNGV. Here the CDR3 DNA reads TGTGCCAGCAGCTTAGTGACGGGCCAAGAGACCCAGTACTTC. Protein: CASSLVTGQETQYF.

The chain joins TRBV7-4 to TRBJ2-7; 9 nucleotides match TRBD2. V lost 3 bases to trimming and J lost 5 bases; unmatched junction nucleotides: 8. CDR1 and CDR2 (germline): SGHVT, SQSDAQ. The CDR3 is made up of 15 amino acids. The CDR3 loop reads CASSFPREGRDEQYF. Written as DNA, the CDR3 is TGTGCCAGCAGCTTCCCGCGGGAGGGCCGCGACGAGCAGTACTTC.

The gene calls are TRBV20-1 and TRBJ2-7; D gene ambiguous. Germline loops: CDR1 DFQATT, CDR2 SNEGSKA (reference sequence). V gave up 6 bases and J gave up 0 bases, with 6 bases separating them. CDR3 length: 11 amino acids. The CDR3 DNA reads as TGCAGTGCCCGGAGCTCCTACGAGCAGTACTTC. It translates to CSARSSYEQYF.

Turning to this clone: Other DNA variants within this sample encode the same CDR3. The V gene is TRBV7-9, the J gene TRBJ1-2; D call uncertain. V was clipped by 3 bases and J by 1 base, with 6 bases between them. Germline lookup yields CDR1 SEHNR and CDR2 FQNEAQ (reference sequence). This CDR3 spans 13 amino acids. CDR3 bases: TGTGCCAGCAGCTTGTCAGTTAACTATGGCTACACCTTC. Residues: CASSLSVNYGYTF.

The chain joins TRBV27 to TRBJ2-2, with D possibly TRBD2 on 5 matching bases. CDR1 and CDR2 from the germline V gene are MNHEY and SMNVEV (reference sequence). V lost 7 bases to trimming and J lost 1 base, with 13 bases between them. The CDR3 is 15 residues long. In DNA form, the CDR3 reads TGTGCCAGCACCCGGGGTCCGGGGAACACCGGGGAGCTGTTTTTT. This sequence encodes CASTRGPGNTGELFF.

V is TRBV6-1 and J is TRBJ2-3; 7 nucleotides line up with TRBD2. This CDR3 is built from 17 residues. V trimming: 4 bases; J trimming: 1 base; junction bases outside the gene matches: 11. Germline CDR1 reads MNHNS; CDR2 reads SASEGT. This chain's CDR3 is CASSGGPGGGGTDTQYF. CDR3 DNA sequence: TGTGCCAGCAGTGGAGGACCCGGCGGGGGTGGCACAGATACGCAGTATTTT.

CDR3 loop: CASSPPDPGGDRPYGYTF. CDR3 nucleotide sequence: TGTGCCAGCAGCCCCCCCGACCCGGGAGGTGACAGGCCCTATGGCTACACCTTC. The V call is TRBV7-2, the J call TRBJ1-2; a possible D gene is TRBD1 (6 bases). The germline V and J ends were trimmed by 5 bases and 4 bases, with 26 bases remaining between them. CDR1 is SGHTA, CDR2 FQGNSA, per germline. The CDR3 is made up of 18 amino acids.

With respect to this clone: The same CDR3 arises from other DNA sequences in this sample as well. In DNA form, the CDR3 reads TGTGCCAGCAGCGCGACAGGCTACGAGCAGTACTTC. Encoded protein: CASSATGYEQYF. The V and J genes are TRBV9 and TRBJ2-7; D might be TRBD1 (6 bases). Looked up from germline, CDR1 is SGDLS and CDR2 is YYNGEE. Trimming pared 3 bases from V and 3 bases from J, leaving 7 bases between. The CDR3 consists of 12 residues.

The V and J genes are TRBV28 and TRBJ1-1; the D is unclear. The V end was cut by 6 bases, the J end by 0 bases, with 5 bases between. This CDR3 is built from 12 residues. CDR1 and CDR2 from the germline V gene are MDHEN and SYDVKM. Here the CDR3 DNA reads TGTGCCAGCAGGAGCATGAACACTGAAGCTTTCTTT. Translating it yields CASRSMNTEAFF.

This clone was picked up many times. This chain joins TRBV3-1 (or the pseudogene TRBV3-2) and TRBJ2-1; TRBD2 agrees at 9 bases. CDR1 and CDR2 (germline): LGHDT, YNNKEL (reference sequence). V shed 0 bases, J shed 1 base, and the junction held 4 bases outside the gene matches. The CDR3 is 17 amino acids. The CDR3 nucleotides read TGTGCCAGCAGCCAAGAGTCCCTAGCGGGATCCTACAATGAGCAGTTCTTC. Protein sequence: CASSQESLAGSYNEQFF.

In its sample, this clone was seen a few times. The chain joins TRBV5-4 to TRBJ1-2, with D uncertain. The CDR3 has 13 amino acids. V dropped 0 bases and J dropped 3 bases, with 6 bases sitting between them. Germline V CDR1 and CDR2: SGHNT, YYREEE (reference sequence). The CDR3 protein is CASSLDRDYGYTF. The CDR3 bases are TGTGCCAGCAGCTTGGACAGAGACTATGGCTACACCTTC. Full variable domain (rest looked up from reference TRBV5-4 and TRBJ1-2): ETGVTQSPTHLIKTRGQQVTLRCSSQSGHNTVSWYQQALGQGPQFIFQYYREEENGRGNFPPRFSGLQFPNYSSELNVNALELDDSALYLCASSLDRDYGYTFGSGTRLTVV.